This TCR beta chain was recorded in a study of blood T cell repertoires in COVID-19. The CDR3 runs 17 residues. Trimming cost V 0 bases and J 2 bases; bases outside gene matches: 8. Germline loops: CDR1 LGHDT, CDR2 YNNKEL (reference sequence). Generated by immunoSEQ multiplex PCR, the TCRdb table keeps only in-frame clones and is missing some. The sample lists about 64,000 clones, 70% to 90% seen once, with about 4% in the top ten. Sequenced: peripheral blood. The V gene is TRBV3-1 (or the pseudogene TRBV3-2), the J gene TRBJ1-2; 8 bases are a match to TRBD1. This clonotype was obtained from a man in his sixties or seventies with acute or convalescent COVID-19. The CDR3 DNA reads TGTGCCAGCAGCCAAGAAATACCGAGGACAGGGAACTATGGCTACACCTTC. Translation: CASSQEIPRTGNYGYTF.